This T cell receptor beta chain originates from a study of cytomegalovirus exposure and HLA in healthy donors. In the PCR, 60 Vbeta and 13 Jbeta primers were used. Assay: immunoSEQ multiplex PCR; the TCRdb copy retains only in-frame clones and omits some. This sample has about 260,000 clones; 72% occur once, and the top ten carry approximately 2.1%. This TCR came from a female donor in good health and CMV-seronegative. Source material: PBMCs.

In DNA, the CDR3 is TGCGCCAGCAGTGTAGGGACAGCCTATAATTCACCCCTCCACTTT. Protein: CASSVGTAYNSPLHF. The V gene is TRBV10-2, the J gene TRBJ1-6; 7 bases agree with TRBD1. After removal of 4 bases from V and 2 bases from J, the junction contained 2 bases not matched to a gene. CDR3 size: 15 residues. From germline, CDR1 is WSHSY and CDR2 SAAADI.